These 31 T cell receptor beta chains were all obtained from the same sample, sequenced in a study of regulatory T cells in long-lasting Graves disease. To make TCR beta libraries, researchers used iRepertoire HTBI primers and Arm-PCR of CDR3 regions. MiXCR, applied by TCRdb to the multiplex PCR reads, yields one record per CDR3 protein. The sample contains 300,000 to 400,000 distinct CDR3 sequences, 15% to 20% of which appear only once. Time point of the sample: newly diagnosed GD, antithyroid drugs for less than 3 months. PBMCs provided the RNA from which the TCR library was made. Sequencing was performed on peripheral blood mononuclear cells (PBMCs), taken at new diagnosis, from a patient treated with antithyroid drugs. The receptors originated from a female donor with Graves disease.

Remarks on this clonotype: The junction departs from germline at one end; a sequencing error may be responsible. This chain joins TRBV30 and TRBJ1-1; D is unclear. The germline V gene has CDR1 GTSNPN and CDR2 SVGIG (reference sequence). This CDR3 contains 13 residues. The CDR3 sequence is CACSVRMNTEAFF. The DNA of the CDR3 is TGTGCCTGCAGTGTGAGAATGAACACTGAAGCTTTCTTT.

This clonotype was seen many times. The chain combines TRBV24-1 with TRBJ2-6, with TRBD1 matching over 7 bases. With V trimmed by 4 bases and J by 2 bases, 7 bases remained unmatched. In germline, CDR1 is KGHDR, CDR2 SFDVKD. The CDR3 covers 17 residues. CDR3: CATSEGRTGAGANVLTF. In nucleotides, the CDR3 is TGTGCCACCAGTGAGGGCAGGACAGGTGCTGGGGCCAACGTCCTGACTTTC.

As for this clonotype: A much larger clonotype is one base distant, so this may be a read error. This rearrangement joins TRBV30 to TRBJ2-5; perhaps TRBD2 as D (5 bases). Germline V gene sequence: CDR1 GTSNPN, CDR2 SVGIG (reference sequence). The V gene lost 5 bases and the J gene lost 0 bases, with 10 bases spanning the gap. The CDR3 consists of 13 residues. In nucleotides, the CDR3 is TGTGCCTGGTGGCTAGCAAACCAAGAGACCCAGTACTTC. Residues: CAWWLANQETQYF.

This clonotype was detected many times. The gene calls are TRBV11-2 and TRBJ2-5; D is possibly TRBD1 or TRBD2 (6 bases each). The CDR3 consists of 15 residues. In germline, CDR1 is SGHAT, CDR2 FQNNGV. Trimming stripped 3 bases from V and 3 bases from J, with 14 bases between. The CDR3 bases are TGTGCCAGCAGCTTGAGGAGGGGGGCAGAAGAGACCCAGTACTTC. It codes for CASSLRRGAEETQYF. Filled out from reference TRBV11-2 and TRBJ2-5, the complete variable domain reads EAGVAQSPRYKIIEKRQSVAFWCNPISGHATLYWYQQILGQGPKLLIQFQNNGVVDDSQLPKDRFSAERLKGVDSTLKIQPAKLEDSAVYLCASSLRRGAEETQYFGPGTRLLVL.

Many counts were recorded for this clonotype. The chain couples TRBV11-2 to TRBJ2-7, with D perhaps TRBD1 or TRBD2 (5 bases each). Germline CDR1 SGHAT, CDR2 FQNNGV. V dropped 3 bases and J dropped 3 bases, with 12 bases sitting between them. The CDR3 contains 14 residues. The chain's CDR3 is CASSLVGTNYEQYF. The CDR3 region has the DNA TGTGCCAGCAGCTTGGTGGGGACCAACTACGAGCAGTACTTC.

The CDR3: CASILRGDREETQYF. The CDR3 region has the DNA TGTGCCAGCATCTTACGGGGGGACAGGGAAGAGACCCAGTACTTC. V usage is TRBV6-1 and J usage is TRBJ2-5, with TRBD1 matching 9 bases. This CDR3 spans 15 amino acids. V dropped 7 bases and J dropped 3; count of bases not matched to a gene: 9. Germline V gene lookup returns CDR1 MNHNS and CDR2 SASEGT.

This chain links TRBV6-1 with TRBJ2-7; D unresolved. Germline CDR1 MNHNS, CDR2 SASEGT. The CDR3 length is 13 residues. Trimming stripped 1 base from V and 2 bases from J, with 6 bases between. This chain's CDR3 is CASSEGTAYEQYF. CDR3 coding DNA: TGTGCCAGCAGTGAAGGCACGGCCTACGAGCAGTACTTC.

This clonotype appeared many times. The chain is built from TRBV6-1 and TRBJ2-3; D is possibly TRBD2 (6 bases). Trimming cost V 5 bases and J 5 bases, with 20 bases left between them. CDR1 and CDR2 (germline): MNHNS, SASEGT. The CDR3 is made up of 16 amino acids. This CDR3 is CASSRTSTEAGDTQYF. DNA of the CDR3: TGTGCCAGCAGTAGAACTAGCACCGAGGCTGGAGATACGCAGTATTTT.

This clonotype has ten or more counts. The junction departs from germline at one end; a sequencing error may be responsible. J is TRBJ1-2 and V is TRBV5-1, with 10 bases matching TRBD1. The CDR3 is 16 residues long. Looked up from germline, CDR1 is SGHRS and CDR2 is YFSETQ. The CDR3 loop reads CASSQTGTGVFYGYTF. For the CDR3, the DNA is TGTGCCAGCAGCCAAACCGGGACAGGGGTGTTCTATGGCTACACCTTC.

CDR3 DNA: TGTGCCAGCAGCCGAAATCTAGCGGGAGTTTCTGAGACCCAGTACTTC. Protein sequence: CASSRNLAGVSETQYF. The chain recombines TRBV3-1 with TRBJ2-5, with TRBD2 identical over 10 bases. The ends lost 4 bases at V and 5 bases at J; junction bases unmatched: 10. The CDR3 has 16 amino acids. In germline, CDR1 is LGHDT, CDR2 YNNKEL (reference sequence).

This clonotype was seen repeatedly, ten times or more. The rearrangement uses TRBV11-3 and TRBJ2-3, with D tentatively TRBD2 (5 bases). V was pared by 3 bases and J by 1 base, with 8 bases between. This CDR3 region has 14 residues. Germline CDR1 and CDR2: SGHNT and YENEEA. The CDR3 loop is CASSLGSGTDTQYF. The DNA for the CDR3 is TGTGCCAGCAGCTTGGGTAGCGGCACAGATACGCAGTATTTT.

This clonotype was observed many times. The chain couples TRBV6-5 to TRBJ2-7; 7 bases agree with TRBD2. Germline-derived CDR1 and CDR2 are MNHEY and SVGAGI. The length of the CDR3 is 14 residues. V shed 2 bases, J shed 4 bases, and the junction held 5 bases outside the gene matches. This chain's CDR3 is CASSYGGSGYEQYF. The CDR3 nucleotides are TGTGCCAGCAGTTACGGTGGTAGCGGGTACGAGCAGTACTTC.

Many counts were recorded for this clonotype. The chain links TRBV11-1 to TRBJ1-2; D uncertain. In germline, CDR1 is SGHAT, CDR2 FQDESV (reference sequence). The CDR3 consists of 15 residues. The V end was cut by 2 bases, the J end by 0 bases, with 10 bases between. CDR3: CASSLSTKSNYGYTF. CDR3 nucleotide sequence: TGTGCCAGCAGCTTAAGTACAAAGTCTAACTATGGCTACACCTTC.

This clonotype was observed a few times. The chain employs TRBV7-6 and TRBJ2-3; 9 positions agree with TRBD1. Germline V gives CDR1 SGHVS, CDR2 FNYEAQ. The CDR3 sequence is 16 residues long. V was pared by 3 bases and J by 0 bases, with 4 bases of the junction left unmatched. This CDR3 is CASSFLGTGSTDTQYF. The DNA of the CDR3 is TGTGCCAGCAGCTTCCTCGGGACAGGGAGCACAGATACGCAGTATTTT. The variable domain in full, with the rest retrieved from reference TRBV7-6 and TRBJ2-3, is GAGVSQSPRYKVTKRGQDVALRCDPISGHVSLYWYRQALGQGPEFLTYFNYEAQQDKSGLPNDRFSAERPEGSISTLTIQRTEQRDSAMYRCASSFLGTGSTDTQYFGPGTRLTVL.

To note about this clonotype: This may come from a read error, since a much larger clone is one base off. The chain recombines TRBV12-5 with TRBJ2-5; D possibly corresponds to TRBD2 (5 bases). There are 15 residues in the CDR3. The V end was cut by 6 bases, the J end by 11 bases, with 25 bases between. Germline lookup yields CDR1 LGHNT and CDR2 FRNRAP. CDR3 nucleotides: TGTGCTAGTGGCCTCAGCGTGAGCGGATACAATGAGCAGTACTTC. Residues: CASGLSVSGYNEQYF.

Notes on this clonotype: A far larger clone is only one base removed, so a read error is likely. The CDR3 loop is CASSEAGEGYEQFF. Here the CDR3 DNA reads TGTGCCAGCAGTGAAGCGGGAGAGGGCTACGAGCAGTTCTTC. The J gene is TRBJ2-1, the V gene TRBV2; D perhaps matches TRBD2 (5 bases). V was clipped by 0 bases and J by 10 bases, with 13 bases between them. The CDR3 runs 14 residues. Germline V gene lookup returns CDR1 SNHLY and CDR2 FYNNEI.

This chain links TRBV20-1 with TRBJ2-7, with 12 nucleotides matching TRBD2. Germline CDR1 is DFQATT and CDR2 is SNEGSKA (reference sequence). This CDR3 contains 15 residues. J was trimmed by 5 bases and V by 4 bases; bases with no gene match: 9. The CDR3 sequence: CSATVTSGSPHEQYF. CDR3 nucleotide sequence: TGCAGTGCTACCGTGACTAGCGGGAGTCCCCACGAGCAGTACTTC.

This clonotype was observed many times. The rearrangement joins TRBV11-2 to TRBJ2-7; D gene ambiguous. This CDR3 has 12 amino acids. Looked up from germline, CDR1 is SGHAT and CDR2 is FQNNGV. Trimming took off 4 bases at V and 3 bases at J, with 7 bases between the two ends. This CDR3 is CASSSTYYEQYF. The CDR3 DNA reads as TGTGCCAGCAGCTCCACCTACTACGAGCAGTACTTC.

This clonotype was recorded many times. J is TRBJ2-3 and V is TRBV5-1; 13 bases align to TRBD2. CDR3 size: 17 residues. V trimming: 4 bases; J trimming: 6 bases; junction bases outside the gene matches: 11. Germline V gene data show CDR1 as SGHRS and CDR2 as YFSETQ. CDR3 coding DNA: TGCGCCAGCAGCCCCCGACTAGCGGGAGGCCCTATTGATACGCAGTATTTT. Translated, it gives CASSPRLAGGPIDTQYF. The full variable domain, its missing parts supplied by reference TRBV5-1 and TRBJ2-3, is KAGVTQTPRYLIKTRGQQVTLSCSPISGHRSVSWYQQTPGQGLQFLFEYFSETQRNKGNFPGRFSGRQFSNSRSEMNVSTLELGDSALYLCASSPRLAGGPIDTQYFGPGTRLTVL.

This clonotype was observed many times. The rearrangement links TRBV6-1 to TRBJ2-7, with 8 bases lining up with TRBD1. V lost 5 bases, J lost 3 bases, and 3 bases stayed unmatched. Germline V gene lookup returns CDR1 MNHNS and CDR2 SASEGT. The CDR3 contains 13 residues. CDR3 in DNA: TGTGCCAGCAGTCGGACAGGGAACTACGAGCAGTACTTC. Protein product: CASSRTGNYEQYF.

This clonotype was detected a few times. Its ends do not fully match the called genes, so a read error is possible. The chain couples TRBV19 to TRBJ2-5; D may be TRBD2 (6 bases). Germline V gene lookup returns CDR1 LNHDA and CDR2 SQIVND (reference sequence). The CDR3 totals 14 residues. The CDR3 DNA sequence: TGTGCCGGTAGTATTGGAGGGGCCAACTTCCCCCAGTACTTC. This encodes CAGSIGGANFPQYF.

The chain uses TRBV28 and TRBJ2-5; 9 bases fit TRBD1. The CDR3 has 14 residues. The germline gives CDR1 MDHEN, CDR2 SYDVKM. J lost 5 bases, V lost 4 bases, and 5 bases had no gene match. CDR3 sequence: CASSYRDRVETQYF. CDR3 bases: TGTGCCAGCAGTTACCGGGACAGGGTTGAGACCCAGTACTTC. Combining the CDR3 with reference TRBV28 and TRBJ2-5 gives the whole variable domain DVKVTQSSRYLVKRTGEKVFLECVQDMDHENMFWYRQDPGLGLRLIYFSYDVKMKEKGDIPEGYSVSREKKERFSLILESASTNQTSMYLCASSYRDRVETQYFGPGTRLLVL.

The rearrangement uses TRBV7-2 and TRBJ2-2, with TRBD2 as a possible D gene (6 bases). Germline V gene lookup returns CDR1 SGHTA and CDR2 FQGNSA. V lost 1 base and J lost 8, with 17 bases in between. The CDR3 consists of 16 residues. The CDR3 coding sequence is TGTGCCAGCAGCTTAGGGGGACTTCGGGGGTTGGGGGAGCTGTTTTTT. It is translated as CASSLGGLRGLGELFF.

This clonotype was observed many times. The chain uses TRBV6-6 and TRBJ1-6; TRBD1 is a possible D gene (5 bases). The V and J ends lost 0 bases and 10 bases respectively, with 16 bases between them. CDR1 is MNHNY, CDR2 SVGAGI, per germline (reference sequence). The CDR3 loop spans 16 amino acids. CDR3 protein: CASSYSILTGNSPLHF. The CDR3 DNA reads as TGTGCCAGCAGTTACTCGATTTTAACAGGCAACTCACCCCTCCACTTT.

This clonotype was seen repeatedly, ten times or more. The chain links TRBV28 to TRBJ2-1; weak D call: TRBD1 (5 bases). Germline V gives CDR1 MDHEN, CDR2 SYDVKM. This CDR3 has 16 residues. Trimming pared 6 bases from V and 2 bases from J, leaving 17 bases between. The chain's CDR3 is CASRYQGNRAYNEQFF. The CDR3 bases are TGTGCCAGCAGATACCAGGGCAATAGGGCCTACAATGAGCAGTTCTTC.

The chain recombines TRBV24-1 with TRBJ1-2; D is ambiguous. The ends were cut back, 3 bases at V and 9 bases at J, with 19 bases in the middle. Germline CDR1 is KGHDR and CDR2 is SFDVKD. CDR3 size: 15 residues. The CDR3 nucleotides read TGTGCCACCAGTGATCAGTCCATGGTGCCGAGGAGCTACACCTTC. It yields the protein CATSDQSMVPRSYTF.

Points on this clonotype: A much larger clone sits a single nucleotide away, making a read error possible. The rearrangement joins TRBV18 to TRBJ2-7; possible D gene TRBD2, 6 bases. The V end lost 7 bases, the J end lost 4 bases, and 17 bases lay between the germline ends. Per the germline V gene, CDR1 is KGHSH and CDR2 is LQKENI. CDR3 length equals 14 residues. The chain's CDR3 is CASLSAPGGYEQYF. The CDR3 bases are TGTGCCAGCTTAAGCGCGCCCGGGGGATACGAGCAGTACTTC.

This clonotype was counted many times. This chain uses TRBV12-5 with TRBJ1-5; D is uncertain. The V end lost 6 bases, the J end lost 7 bases, and 7 bases lay between the germline ends. The germline V gene encodes CDR1 LGHNT and CDR2 FRNRAP. The CDR3 has 11 amino acids. The CDR3 spells CASGNNQPQHF. CDR3 in DNA: TGTGCTAGTGGGAACAACCAGCCCCAGCATTTT.

Ten or more counts support this clonotype. The genes are TRBV28 and TRBJ2-7; D is perhaps TRBD1 (5 bases). CDR1 MDHEN and CDR2 SYDVKM come from the germline V gene. CDR3 length: 12 residues. The germline V and J ends were trimmed by 2 bases and 4 bases, with 6 bases remaining between them. CDR3 DNA sequence: TGTGCCAGCAGTTTACGACAGTACGAGCAGTACTTC. It encodes CASSLRQYEQYF.

This clonotype was seen only once. With a much larger clone just one base away, this may be a read error. The rearrangement links TRBV27 to TRBJ1-5; D unresolved. Germline CDR1 and CDR2: MNHEY and SMNVEV (reference sequence). The CDR3 totals 16 residues. In DNA form, the CDR3 reads TGTGTCAGCAGAGCCTCTACGACCGGCTACAATCAGCCCCAGCATTTT. This translates into CVSRASTTGYNQPQHF.

This clonotype was seen ten or more times. V and J are TRBV3-1 and TRBJ2-2; possibly TRBD2 for D (6 bases). Looked up from germline, CDR1 is LGHDT and CDR2 is YNNKEL (reference sequence). CDR3 size: 14 residues. Trimming pared 8 bases from V and 1 base from J, leaving 11 bases between. CDR3: CASGEVLNTGELFF. Written as DNA, the CDR3 is TGTGCCAGCGGGGAGGTTTTGAACACCGGGGAGCTGTTTTTT.